This TCR beta chain was identified during a study of human versus mouse CDR3 diversity and MHC coevolution. Study observations and caveats: In humans, T-cell selection involved five or six MHC II alleles. Roughly 1.5 million TCR beta clonotypes were estimated for humans, the largest repertoire.

J lost 0 bases, V lost 5 bases, and 10 bases had no gene match. Germline CDR1 reads MDHEN; CDR2 reads SYDVKM. The CDR3 runs to 17 residues. The method was immunoSEQ multiplex PCR; TCRdb's version includes in-frame clones alone and lacks a portion of them. The repertoire holds roughly 80,000 clones, 93% seen once, with 1.1% to 1.5% in the top ten. Note on this clone: No antigen is known for it.

Sequencing used naive CD4+ T cells from blood. Subset in this sample: CD45RO-negative CD62L-positive naive CD4 T cells. The J gene is TRBJ2-4, the V gene TRBV28, with TRBD2 matching over 7 bases. The clonotype originates from a person between 25 and 70 years old in good health. Written as DNA, the CDR3 is TGTGCCAGCAGTCTAGAGGGACTAAAACTAGCCAAAAACATTCAGTACTTC. Protein product: CASSLEGLKLAKNIQYF.